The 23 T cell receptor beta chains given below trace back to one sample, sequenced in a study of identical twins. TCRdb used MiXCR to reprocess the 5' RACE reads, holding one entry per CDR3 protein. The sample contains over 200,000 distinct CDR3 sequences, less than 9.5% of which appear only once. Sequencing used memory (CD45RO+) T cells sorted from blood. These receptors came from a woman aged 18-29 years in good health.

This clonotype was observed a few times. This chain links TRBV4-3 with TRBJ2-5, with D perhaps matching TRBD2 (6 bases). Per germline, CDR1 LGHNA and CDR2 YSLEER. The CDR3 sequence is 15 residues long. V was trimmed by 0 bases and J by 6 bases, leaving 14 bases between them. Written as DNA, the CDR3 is TGCGCCAGCAGCCAAGATTTAACTAGCAGGCAGACCCAGTACTTC. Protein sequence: CASSQDLTSRQTQYF.

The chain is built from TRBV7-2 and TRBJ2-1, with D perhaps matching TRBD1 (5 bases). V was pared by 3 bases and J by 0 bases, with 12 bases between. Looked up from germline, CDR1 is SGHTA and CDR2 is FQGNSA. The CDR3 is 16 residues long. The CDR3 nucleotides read TGTGCCAGCAGCTTCCAGGGAATTAGCTCCTACAATGAGCAGTTCTTC. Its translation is CASSFQGISSYNEQFF.

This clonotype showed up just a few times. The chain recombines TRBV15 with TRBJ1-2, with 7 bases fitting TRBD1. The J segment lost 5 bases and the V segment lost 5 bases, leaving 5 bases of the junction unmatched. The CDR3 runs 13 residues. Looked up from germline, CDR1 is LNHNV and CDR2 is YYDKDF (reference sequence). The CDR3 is CATSQRTGYGYTF. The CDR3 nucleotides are TGTGCCACCAGCCAGAGGACAGGTTATGGCTACACCTTC. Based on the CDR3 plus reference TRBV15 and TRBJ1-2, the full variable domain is DAMVIQNPRYQVTQFGKPVTLSCSQTLNHNVMYWYQQKSSQAPKLLFHYYDKDFNNEADTPDNFQSRRPNTSFCFLDIRSPGLGDTAMYLCATSQRTGYGYTFGSGTRLTVV.

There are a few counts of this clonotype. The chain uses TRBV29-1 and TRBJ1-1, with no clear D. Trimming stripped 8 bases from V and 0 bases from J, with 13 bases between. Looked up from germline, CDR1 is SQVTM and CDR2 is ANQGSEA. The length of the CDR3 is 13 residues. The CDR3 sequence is CSPRYLMNTEAFF. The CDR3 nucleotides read TGCAGCCCCCGGTACCTCATGAACACTGAAGCTTTCTTT.

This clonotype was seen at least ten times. CDR3 residues: CASSPGTGNSPLHF. For the CDR3, the DNA is TGCGCCAGCAGCCCAGGGACAGGGAATTCACCCCTCCACTTT. The V and J genes are TRBV5-1 and TRBJ1-6; 9 nucleotides align to TRBD1. The CDR3 totals 14 residues. Losses at the gene ends were 4 bases for V and 7 bases for J; bases not matched to a gene: 3. Germline loops: CDR1 SGHRS, CDR2 YFSETQ.

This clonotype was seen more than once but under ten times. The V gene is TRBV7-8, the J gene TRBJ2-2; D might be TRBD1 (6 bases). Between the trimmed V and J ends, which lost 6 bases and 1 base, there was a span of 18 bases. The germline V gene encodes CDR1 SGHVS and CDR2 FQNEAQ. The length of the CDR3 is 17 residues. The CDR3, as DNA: TGTGCCAGCAGACTACCCCCAGGGGTCCAGAACACCGGGGAGCTGTTTTTT. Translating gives CASRLPPGVQNTGELFF.

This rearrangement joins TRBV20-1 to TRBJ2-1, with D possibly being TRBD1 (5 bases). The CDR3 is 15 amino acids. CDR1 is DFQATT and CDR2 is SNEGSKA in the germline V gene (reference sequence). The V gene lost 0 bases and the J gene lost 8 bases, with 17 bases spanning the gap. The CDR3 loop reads CSARDPASWGDEQFF. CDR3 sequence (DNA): TGCAGTGCTAGAGATCCGGCCAGCTGGGGCGATGAGCAGTTCTTC.

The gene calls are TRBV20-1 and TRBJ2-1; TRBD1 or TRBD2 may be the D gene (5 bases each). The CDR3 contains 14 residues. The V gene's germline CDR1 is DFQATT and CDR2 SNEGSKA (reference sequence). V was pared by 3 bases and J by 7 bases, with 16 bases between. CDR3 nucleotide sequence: TGCAGTGCTAGTCGGGACCCCAAACGGAATGAGCAGTTCTTC. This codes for CSASRDPKRNEQFF.

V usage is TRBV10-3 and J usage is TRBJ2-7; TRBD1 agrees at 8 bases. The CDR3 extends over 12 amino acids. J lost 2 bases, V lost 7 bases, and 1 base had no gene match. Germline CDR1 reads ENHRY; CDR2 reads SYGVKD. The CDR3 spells CAIKQGAYEQYF. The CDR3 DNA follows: TGTGCCATCAAACAGGGGGCCTACGAGCAGTACTTC.

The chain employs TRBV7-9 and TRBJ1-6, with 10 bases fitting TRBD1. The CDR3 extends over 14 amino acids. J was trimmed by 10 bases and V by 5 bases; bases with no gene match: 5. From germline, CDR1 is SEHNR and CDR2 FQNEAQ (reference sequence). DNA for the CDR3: TGTGCCAGCAGCCGGACAGGGGGTGAGTCACCCCTCCACTTT. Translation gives CASSRTGGESPLHF.

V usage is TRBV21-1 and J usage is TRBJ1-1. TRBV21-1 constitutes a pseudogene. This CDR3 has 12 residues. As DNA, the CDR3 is TGTGCCAGCCGACATCGGGACACTGAAGCTTTCTTT. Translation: CASRHRDTEAFF.

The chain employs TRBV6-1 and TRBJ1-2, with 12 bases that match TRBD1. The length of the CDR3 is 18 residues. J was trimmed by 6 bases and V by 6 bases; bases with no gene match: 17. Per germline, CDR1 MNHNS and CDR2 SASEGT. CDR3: CASSRGTRGTGGVHGYTF. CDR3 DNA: TGTGCCAGCAGCAGAGGGACACGAGGGACAGGGGGCGTTCATGGCTACACCTTC.

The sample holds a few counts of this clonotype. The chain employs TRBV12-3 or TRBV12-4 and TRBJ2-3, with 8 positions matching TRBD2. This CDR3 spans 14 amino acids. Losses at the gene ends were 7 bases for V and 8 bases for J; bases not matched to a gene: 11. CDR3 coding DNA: TGTGCCAGCACCCAACAGCGGGGGCGATCTACGCAGTATTTT. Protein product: CASTQQRGRSTQYF.

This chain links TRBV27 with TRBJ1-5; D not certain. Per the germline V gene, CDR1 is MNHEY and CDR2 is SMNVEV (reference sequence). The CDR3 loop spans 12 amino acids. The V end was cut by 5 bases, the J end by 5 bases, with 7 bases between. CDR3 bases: TGTGCCAGCAGTCGCCTCGATCAGCCCCAGCATTTT. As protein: CASSRLDQPQHF.

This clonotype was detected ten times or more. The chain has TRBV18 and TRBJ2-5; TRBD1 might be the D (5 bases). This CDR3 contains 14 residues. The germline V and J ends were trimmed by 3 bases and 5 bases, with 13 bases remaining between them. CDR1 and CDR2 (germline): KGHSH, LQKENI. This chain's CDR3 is CASSPQGSRETQYF. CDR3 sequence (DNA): TGTGCCAGCTCACCTCAGGGTAGTCGGGAGACCCAGTACTTC.

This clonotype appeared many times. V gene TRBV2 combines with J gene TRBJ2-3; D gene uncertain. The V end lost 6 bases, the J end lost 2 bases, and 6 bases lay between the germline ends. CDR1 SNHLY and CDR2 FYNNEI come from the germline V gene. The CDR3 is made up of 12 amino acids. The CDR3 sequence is CASRDDTDTQYF. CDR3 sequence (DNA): TGTGCCAGCAGGGATGACACAGATACGCAGTATTTT.

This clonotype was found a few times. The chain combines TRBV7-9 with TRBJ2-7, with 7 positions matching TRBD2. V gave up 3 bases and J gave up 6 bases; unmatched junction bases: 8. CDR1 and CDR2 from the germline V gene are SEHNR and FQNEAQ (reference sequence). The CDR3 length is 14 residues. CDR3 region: CASSFERDSGEQYF. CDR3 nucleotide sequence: TGTGCCAGCAGCTTCGAGCGGGACTCGGGCGAGCAGTACTTC. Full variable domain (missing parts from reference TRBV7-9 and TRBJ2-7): DTGVSQNPRHKITKRGQNVTFRCDPISEHNRLYWYRQTLGQGPEFLTYFQNEAQLEKSRLLSDRFSAERPKGSFSTLEIQRTEQGDSAMYLCASSFERDSGEQYFGPGTRLTVT.

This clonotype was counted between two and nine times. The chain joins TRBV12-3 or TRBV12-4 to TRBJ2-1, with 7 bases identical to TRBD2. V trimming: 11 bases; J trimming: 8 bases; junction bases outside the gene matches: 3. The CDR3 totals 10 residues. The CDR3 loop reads CASGRDEQFF. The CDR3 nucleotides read TGTGCCTCGGGGAGGGATGAGCAGTTCTTC.

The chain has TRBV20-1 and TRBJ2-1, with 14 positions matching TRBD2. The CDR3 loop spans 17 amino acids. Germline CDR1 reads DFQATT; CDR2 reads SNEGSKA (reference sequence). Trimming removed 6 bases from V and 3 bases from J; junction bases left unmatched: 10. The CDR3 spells CSARGLAGAVDYNEQFF. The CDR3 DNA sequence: TGCAGTGCCCGGGGACTAGCGGGGGCCGTGGACTACAATGAGCAGTTCTTC.

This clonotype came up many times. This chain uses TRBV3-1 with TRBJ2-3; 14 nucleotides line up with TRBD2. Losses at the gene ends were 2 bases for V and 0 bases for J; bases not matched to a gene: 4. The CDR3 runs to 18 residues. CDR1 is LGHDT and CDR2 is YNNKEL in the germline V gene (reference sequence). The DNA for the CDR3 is TGTGCCAGCAGCCAACCCAGACTAGCGGGGGGGAGCACAGATACGCAGTATTTT. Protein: CASSQPRLAGGSTDTQYF.

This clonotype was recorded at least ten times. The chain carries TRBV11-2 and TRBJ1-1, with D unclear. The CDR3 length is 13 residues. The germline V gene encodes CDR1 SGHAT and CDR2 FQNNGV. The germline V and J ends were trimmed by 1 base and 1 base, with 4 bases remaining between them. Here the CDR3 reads CASSLARNTEAFF. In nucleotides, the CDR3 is TGTGCCAGCAGCTTAGCGAGGAACACTGAAGCTTTCTTT. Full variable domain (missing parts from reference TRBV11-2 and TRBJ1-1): EAGVAQSPRYKIIEKRQSVAFWCNPISGHATLYWYQQILGQGPKLLIQFQNNGVVDDSQLPKDRFSAERLKGVDSTLKIQPAKLEDSAVYLCASSLARNTEAFFGQGTRLTVV.

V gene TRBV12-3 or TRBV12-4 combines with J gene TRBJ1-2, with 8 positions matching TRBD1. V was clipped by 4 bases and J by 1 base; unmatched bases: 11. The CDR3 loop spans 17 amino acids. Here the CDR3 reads CASSYGQGGPVNYGYTF. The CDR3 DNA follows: TGTGCCAGCAGTTACGGACAGGGCGGCCCCGTTAACTATGGCTACACCTTC.

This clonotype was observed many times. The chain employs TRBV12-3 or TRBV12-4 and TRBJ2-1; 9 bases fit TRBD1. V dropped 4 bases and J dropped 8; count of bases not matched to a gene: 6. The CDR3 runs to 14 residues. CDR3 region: CASSSRTGVDEQFF. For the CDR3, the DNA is TGTGCCAGCAGTTCTCGGACAGGGGTAGATGAGCAGTTCTTC.